This T cell receptor (beta chain) was found in a study of blood T cell repertoires in COVID-19. At the level of the study: PBMCs, B-cell-depleted T cells, or T cells were the source of the cDNA or gDNA that made up the material.

Trimming took 6 bases from V and 5 from J, leaving 13 bases between them. This CDR3 is 13 amino acids long. As originally analysed: Amplification from reference gene primers served as the basis for estimated nucleated cell counts. This table comes from immunoSEQ multiplex PCR, and its TCRdb copy is limited to in-frame clones, with some not included. The DNA gave D and trimming, while V, J and clone size come from that table. Of about 200,000 clones in the sample, roughly 77% were seen once. The age range of participants was about 18 to 95 years, with residence in about 25 US areas. Cohorts were assigned according to the clinical history that participants reported.

The sample taken for sequencing was PBMCs or T cells enriched from blood (not recorded which). The receptor comes from a woman aged 45 to 65 with acute COVID-19. The chain carries TRBV12-3 or TRBV12-4 and TRBJ2-5; D may be TRBD2 (6 bases). The CDR3 spells CASRPGGGETQYF. CDR3 sequence (DNA): TGTGCCAGCAGACCCGGTGGGGGGGAGACCCAGTACTTC.